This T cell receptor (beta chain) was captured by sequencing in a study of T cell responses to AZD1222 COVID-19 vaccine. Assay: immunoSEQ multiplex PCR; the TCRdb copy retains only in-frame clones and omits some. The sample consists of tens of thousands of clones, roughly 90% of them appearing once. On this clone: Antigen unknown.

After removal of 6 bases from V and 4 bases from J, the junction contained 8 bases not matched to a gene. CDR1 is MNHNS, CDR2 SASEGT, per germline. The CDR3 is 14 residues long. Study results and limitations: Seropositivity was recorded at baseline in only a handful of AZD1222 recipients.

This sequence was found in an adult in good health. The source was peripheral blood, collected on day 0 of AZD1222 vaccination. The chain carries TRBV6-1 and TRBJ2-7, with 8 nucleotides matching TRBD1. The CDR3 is CASRRQGTGYEQYF. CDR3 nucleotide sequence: TGTGCCAGCAGACGGCAAGGGACAGGATACGAGCAGTACTTC.